The rows below give T cell receptor beta chains drawn from one sample of a study of cytotoxic CD8 clonotypes in ibrutinib-treated CLL. The data were produced by immunoSEQ multiplex PCR, yet TCRdb's version contains in-frame clones alone and is incomplete. The sample records about 9,400 clones, roughly 57% being singletons. Sequences were derived from PBMCs, sampled before ibrutinib treatment. The source of these receptors is a human donor with chronic lymphocytic leukemia. CDR3s include the opening cysteine and the closing phenylalanine or tryptophan. Fields, in order: CDR3 length, D gene, V gene, clone size, J gene, CDR3 DNA, CDR3 protein. A D gene is named only where the DNA matches it firmly. A clone size is listed for some rows: how often the clone was seen (once, few, many), or a class if it is expanded.

11,NA,TRBV7-2,NA,TRBJ1-1,TGTGCCAGCAGCTTCGGGAGAGAAGCTTTCTTT,CASSFGREAFF
17,TRBD1,TRBV14,NA,TRBJ2-7,TGTGCCAGCAGCCTGGGACAGCTTTCAATGGGTGTTTACGAGCAGTACTTC,CASSLGQLSMGVYEQYF
12,NA,TRBV5-6,NA,TRBJ1-1,TGTGCCAGCAGCTTGGCGGCCTACGAAGCTTTCTTT,CASSLAAYEAFF
13,NA,TRBV19,NA,TRBJ1-2,TGTGCCAGTAGGGAGGACGAATTATATGGCTACACCTTC,CASREDELYGYTF
15,TRBD1,TRBV7-9,few,TRBJ1-2,TGTGCCAGCAGCTTAGGTGGGACAGCGAAGGATGGCTACACCTTC,CASSLGGTAKDGYTF
18,TRBD2,TRBV7-8,NA,TRBJ2-2,TGTGCCAGCAGCTTATGGCGGGAGGGCCAGTTGGGCACCGGGGAGCTGTTTTTT,CASSLWREGQLGTGELFF
16,TRBD2,TRBV10-2,NA,TRBJ2-3,TGCGCCAGCAGTCACATAGCGGGAGGCTTCACAGATACGCAGTATTTT,CASSHIAGGFTDTQYF
15,TRBD2,TRBV28,NA,TRBJ2-3,TGTGCCAGCAGTTTGACCCCAGGGAGGGCAGATACGCAGTATTTT,CASSLTPGRADTQYF
16,TRBD1,TRBV4-1,NA,TRBJ1-3,TGCGCCAGCAGCCTTCTCCAGGGGGGGACTGGAAACACCATATATTTT,CASSLLQGGTGNTIYF
18,TRBD2,TRBV11-3,NA,TRBJ2-1,TGTGCCAGCAGCGCCGCCGGGACTAGCGGGAGATCGGGCAATGAGCAGTTCTTC,CASSAAGTSGRSGNEQFF
17,TRBD1,TRBV9,NA,TRBJ1-3,TGTGCCAGCAGCGTAGCTACGCACAGGGGATCTGGAAACACCATATATTTT,CASSVATHRGSGNTIYF
15,NA,TRBV19,NA,TRBJ2-7,TGTGCCAGTAGTCTCCGAGGTAGCGACTCCTACGAGCAGTACTTC,CASSLRGSDSYEQYF
14,NA,TRBV7-9,NA,TRBJ2-3,TGTGCCAGCAGCTTAGCGGGAGTGGCAGATACGCAGTATTTT,CASSLAGVADTQYF
17,TRBD1,TRBV7-8,few,TRBJ2-6,TGTGCCAGCAGCCCGGGGACAGGCACCTCTGGGGCCAACGTCCTGACTTTC,CASSPGTGTSGANVLTF
14,NA,TRBV9,medium-sized,TRBJ2-5,TGTGCCAGCAGCGTGGGACAAGGGAGAGAGACCCAGTACTTC,CASSVGQGRETQYF
14,TRBD2,TRBV7-2,few,TRBJ2-2,TGTGCCAGCAGCTTGCGAGCGGGGACCGGGGAGCTGTTTTTT,CASSLRAGTGELFF
19,NA,TRBV28,NA,TRBJ1-5,TGTGCCAGCAGCCCTGGGCCTCTCAGGGCCTTCTATAGCAATCAGCCCCAGCATTTT,CASSPGPLRAFYSNQPQHF
13,NA,TRBV7-8,NA,TRBJ2-5,TGTGCCAGCAGCTTAGAAGCAGGAGAGACCCAGTACTTC,CASSLEAGETQYF
16,TRBD1,TRBV27,NA,TRBJ2-1,TGTGCCAGCAGTTCCCTTCGACAGGGTTCGTACAATGAGCAGTTCTTC,CASSSLRQGSYNEQFF
15,TRBD2,TRBV18,NA,TRBJ2-1,TGTGCCAGCTCACCGGTGAGCGGGAGCTCAAATGAGCAGTTCTTC,CASSPVSGSSNEQFF
14,TRBD2,TRBV5-1,NA,TRBJ2-7,TGCGCCAGCAGCTTGGAAGGGACTAGCGGCGGAAGGGACTTC,CASSLEGTSGGRDF
14,TRBD1,TRBV6-1,few,TRBJ1-3,TGTGCCAGCAGTGAGGACAGGGTTTGGAACACCATATATTTT,CASSEDRVWNTIYF
14,NA,TRBV19,NA,TRBJ1-1,TGTGCCAGTAGTATAAAGGCAGGGACCACTGAAGCTTTCTTT,CASSIKAGTTEAFF
14,TRBD1,TRBV5-4,NA,TRBJ2-5,TGTGCCAGCAGCCGAGGACAGGTTCTTGAGGCCCAGTACTTC,CASSRGQVLEAQYF
11,NA,TRBV10-3,few,TRBJ1-4,TGTGCCATCAGTGACGGTGAAAAACTGTTTTTT,CAISDGEKLFF
13,NA,TRBV2,NA,TRBJ2-1,TGTGCCAGCAAATTTAGATACGACAATGAGCAGTTCTTC,CASKFRYDNEQFF
13,NA,TRBV18,NA,TRBJ1-1,TGTGCCAGCTCCGGGACGAGGAACACTGAAGCTTTCTTT,CASSGTRNTEAFF
16,NA,TRBV7-2,NA,TRBJ2-4,TGTGCCAGCAGCTCCCCTGTCCCCTTGGCCAAAAACATTCAGTACTTC,CASSSPVPLAKNIQYF
17,NA,TRBV11-3,once,TRBJ2-3,TGTGCCAGCAGCTTAGGCCCCACAGGGTCGTCAAGGGATACGCAGTATTTT,CASSLGPTGSSRDTQYF
12,NA,TRBV29-1,once,TRBJ1-4,TGCAGCGTTGAACCCCGGCAGGGGAAACTGTTTTTT,CSVEPRQGKLFF
14,NA,TRBV5-1,NA,TRBJ2-5,TGCGCCAGCAGCTTGCTCGGGGACGGGGAGACCCAGTACTTC,CASSLLGDGETQYF
17,NA,TRBV5-1,NA,TRBJ2-2,TGCGCCAGCAGCCTGAAGGGCAGTTTTTTCAACATCGGGGAGCTGTTTTTT,CASSLKGSFFNIGELFF
15,NA,TRBV7-8,NA,TRBJ1-2,TGTGCCAGCAGCTTAGGACCCTCAGGGCAGGGGGGCTACACCTTC,CASSLGPSGQGGYTF
19,TRBD2,TRBV7-2,NA,TRBJ2-7,TGTGCCAGCAGCTTAGCGCAAGCTAGCGGGAGGGCCGTATCCTACGAGCAGTACTTC,CASSLAQASGRAVSYEQYF